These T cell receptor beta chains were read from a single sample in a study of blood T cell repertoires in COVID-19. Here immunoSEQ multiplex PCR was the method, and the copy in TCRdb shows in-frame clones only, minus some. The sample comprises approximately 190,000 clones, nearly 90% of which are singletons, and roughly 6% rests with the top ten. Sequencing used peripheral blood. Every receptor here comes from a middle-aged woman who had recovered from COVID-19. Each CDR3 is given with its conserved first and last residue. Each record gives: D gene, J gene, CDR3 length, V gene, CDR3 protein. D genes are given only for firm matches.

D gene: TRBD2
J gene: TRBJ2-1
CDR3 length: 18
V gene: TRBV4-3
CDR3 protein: CASSQVSFLAGGDNEQFF

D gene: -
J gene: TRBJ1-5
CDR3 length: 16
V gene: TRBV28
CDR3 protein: CASVSEAERGNQPQHF

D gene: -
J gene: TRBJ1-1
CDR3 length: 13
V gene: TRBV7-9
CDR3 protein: CASTLGPFTEAFF

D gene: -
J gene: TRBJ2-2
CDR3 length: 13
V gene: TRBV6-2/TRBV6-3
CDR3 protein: CASSYSFRAELFF

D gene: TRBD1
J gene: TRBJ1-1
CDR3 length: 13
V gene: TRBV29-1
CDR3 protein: CSVLGQVNTEAFF

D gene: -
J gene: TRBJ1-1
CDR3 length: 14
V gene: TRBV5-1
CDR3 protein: CASSLVQGSSEAFF

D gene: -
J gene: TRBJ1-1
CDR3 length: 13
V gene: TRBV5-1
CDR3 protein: CASTRTEYTEAFF

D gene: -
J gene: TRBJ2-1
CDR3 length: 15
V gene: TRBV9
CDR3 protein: CASSVGTGPYNEQFF

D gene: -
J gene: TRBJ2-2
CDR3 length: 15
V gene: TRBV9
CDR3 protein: CASTLELMNTGELFF

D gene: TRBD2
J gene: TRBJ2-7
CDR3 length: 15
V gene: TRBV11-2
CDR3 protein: CASSLDPGRAYEQYF

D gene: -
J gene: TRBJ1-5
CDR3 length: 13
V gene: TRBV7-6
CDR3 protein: CASSPDGNQPQHF

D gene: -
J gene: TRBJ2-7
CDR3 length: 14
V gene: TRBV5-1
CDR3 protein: CASSLATGPYEQYF

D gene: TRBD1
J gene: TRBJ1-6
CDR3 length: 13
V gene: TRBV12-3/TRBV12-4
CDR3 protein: CASSMTGGSPLHF

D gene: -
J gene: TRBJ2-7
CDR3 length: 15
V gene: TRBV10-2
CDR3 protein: CASRAVEGAWNEQYF

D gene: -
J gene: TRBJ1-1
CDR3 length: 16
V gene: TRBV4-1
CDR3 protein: CASSQDRFGGGTEAFF

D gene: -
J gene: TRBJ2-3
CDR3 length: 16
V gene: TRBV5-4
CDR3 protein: CASSRTPLYGTDTQYF

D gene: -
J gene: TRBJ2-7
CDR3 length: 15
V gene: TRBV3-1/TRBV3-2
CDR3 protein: CASSPAPAASYEQYF

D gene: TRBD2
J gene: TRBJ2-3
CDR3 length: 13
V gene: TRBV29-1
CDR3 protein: CSVLSGSTDTQYF

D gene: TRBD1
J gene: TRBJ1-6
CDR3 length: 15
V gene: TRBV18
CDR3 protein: CASSPLTGGDSPLHF

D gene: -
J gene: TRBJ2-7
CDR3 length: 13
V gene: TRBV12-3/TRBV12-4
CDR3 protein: CASSYSPVYEQYF

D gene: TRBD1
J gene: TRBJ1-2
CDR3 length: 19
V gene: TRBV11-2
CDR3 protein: CASSLILGQGATFDYGYTF

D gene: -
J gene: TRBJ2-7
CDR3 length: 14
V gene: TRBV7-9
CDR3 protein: CASTQGGSLYEQYF

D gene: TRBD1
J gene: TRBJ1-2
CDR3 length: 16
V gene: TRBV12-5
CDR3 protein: CASGLVQAGGTHGYTF

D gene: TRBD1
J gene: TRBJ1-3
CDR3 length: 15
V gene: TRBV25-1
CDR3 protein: CASSESGQVGNTIYF

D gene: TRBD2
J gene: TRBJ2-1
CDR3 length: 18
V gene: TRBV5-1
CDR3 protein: CASSVLAGGFSSYNEQFF

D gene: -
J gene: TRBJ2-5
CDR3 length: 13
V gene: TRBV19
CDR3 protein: CASSMARSETQYF

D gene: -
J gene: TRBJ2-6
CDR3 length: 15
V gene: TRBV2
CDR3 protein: CASSEEYSGANVLTF

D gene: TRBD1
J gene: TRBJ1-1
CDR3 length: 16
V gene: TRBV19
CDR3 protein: CASSLRQGRANTEAFF

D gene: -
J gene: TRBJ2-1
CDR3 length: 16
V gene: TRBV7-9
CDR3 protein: CASIDPLGLLNNEQFF

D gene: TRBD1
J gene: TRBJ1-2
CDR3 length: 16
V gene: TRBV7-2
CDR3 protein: CASSSDRVAPTGGYTF

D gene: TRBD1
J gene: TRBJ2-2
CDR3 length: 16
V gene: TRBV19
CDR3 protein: CASSLGRGPYTGELFF

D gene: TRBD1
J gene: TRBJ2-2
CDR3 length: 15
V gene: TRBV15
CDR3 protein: CATSSGQGSTGELFF

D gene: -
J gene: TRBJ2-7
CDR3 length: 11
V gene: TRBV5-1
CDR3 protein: CASTWGDEQYF

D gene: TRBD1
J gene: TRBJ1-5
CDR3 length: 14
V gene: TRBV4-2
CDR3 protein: CASSQGQGRQPQHF

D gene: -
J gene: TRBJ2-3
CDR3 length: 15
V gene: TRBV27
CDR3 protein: CASSPPGYYTDTQYF

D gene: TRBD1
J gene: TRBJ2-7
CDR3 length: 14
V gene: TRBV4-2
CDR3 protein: CASSTHGTDYEQYF

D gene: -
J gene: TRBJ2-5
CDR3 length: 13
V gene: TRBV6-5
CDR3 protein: CASSQGRNGPQYF

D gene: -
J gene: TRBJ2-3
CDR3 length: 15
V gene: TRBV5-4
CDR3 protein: CASSLQGGGTDTQYF

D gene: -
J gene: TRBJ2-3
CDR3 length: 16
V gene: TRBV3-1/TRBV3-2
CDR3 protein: CASRRSGSGRTDTQYF

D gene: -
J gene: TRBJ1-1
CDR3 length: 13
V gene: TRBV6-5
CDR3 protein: CASKKTGSTEAFF

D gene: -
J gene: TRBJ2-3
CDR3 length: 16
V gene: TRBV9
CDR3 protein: CASSVGPQRRTDTQYF

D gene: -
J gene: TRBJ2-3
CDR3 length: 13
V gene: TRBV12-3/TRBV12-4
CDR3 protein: CASKTSGGDTQYF